Detailed here is one T cell receptor (beta chain). Its matching antigen is unknown. This CDR3 comprises 14 residues. From germline, CDR1 is MNHEY and CDR2 SMNVEV (reference sequence). V shed 7 bases and J shed 3 bases, with 16 bases lying between them. These data originate in a study of T cell responses to AZD1222 COVID-19 vaccine. Study conclusions and caveats: CD4 TCRs linked to vaccination spanned spike, dominating at 160-218 and 743-854.

TCRdb's table, derived via immunoSEQ multiplex PCR, lists solely in-frame clones and lacks some. Of about 140,000 clones listed, more than 90% are singletons. The receptor was derived from an adult in good health. The chain uses TRBV27 and TRBJ2-7; D perhaps matches TRBD2 (6 bases). Specimen: peripheral blood, collected on day 0 of AZD1222 vaccination. The chain's CDR3 is CASTRLVGDYEQYF. CDR3 DNA sequence: TGTGCCAGCACCAGACTAGTGGGAGACTACGAGCAGTACTTC.